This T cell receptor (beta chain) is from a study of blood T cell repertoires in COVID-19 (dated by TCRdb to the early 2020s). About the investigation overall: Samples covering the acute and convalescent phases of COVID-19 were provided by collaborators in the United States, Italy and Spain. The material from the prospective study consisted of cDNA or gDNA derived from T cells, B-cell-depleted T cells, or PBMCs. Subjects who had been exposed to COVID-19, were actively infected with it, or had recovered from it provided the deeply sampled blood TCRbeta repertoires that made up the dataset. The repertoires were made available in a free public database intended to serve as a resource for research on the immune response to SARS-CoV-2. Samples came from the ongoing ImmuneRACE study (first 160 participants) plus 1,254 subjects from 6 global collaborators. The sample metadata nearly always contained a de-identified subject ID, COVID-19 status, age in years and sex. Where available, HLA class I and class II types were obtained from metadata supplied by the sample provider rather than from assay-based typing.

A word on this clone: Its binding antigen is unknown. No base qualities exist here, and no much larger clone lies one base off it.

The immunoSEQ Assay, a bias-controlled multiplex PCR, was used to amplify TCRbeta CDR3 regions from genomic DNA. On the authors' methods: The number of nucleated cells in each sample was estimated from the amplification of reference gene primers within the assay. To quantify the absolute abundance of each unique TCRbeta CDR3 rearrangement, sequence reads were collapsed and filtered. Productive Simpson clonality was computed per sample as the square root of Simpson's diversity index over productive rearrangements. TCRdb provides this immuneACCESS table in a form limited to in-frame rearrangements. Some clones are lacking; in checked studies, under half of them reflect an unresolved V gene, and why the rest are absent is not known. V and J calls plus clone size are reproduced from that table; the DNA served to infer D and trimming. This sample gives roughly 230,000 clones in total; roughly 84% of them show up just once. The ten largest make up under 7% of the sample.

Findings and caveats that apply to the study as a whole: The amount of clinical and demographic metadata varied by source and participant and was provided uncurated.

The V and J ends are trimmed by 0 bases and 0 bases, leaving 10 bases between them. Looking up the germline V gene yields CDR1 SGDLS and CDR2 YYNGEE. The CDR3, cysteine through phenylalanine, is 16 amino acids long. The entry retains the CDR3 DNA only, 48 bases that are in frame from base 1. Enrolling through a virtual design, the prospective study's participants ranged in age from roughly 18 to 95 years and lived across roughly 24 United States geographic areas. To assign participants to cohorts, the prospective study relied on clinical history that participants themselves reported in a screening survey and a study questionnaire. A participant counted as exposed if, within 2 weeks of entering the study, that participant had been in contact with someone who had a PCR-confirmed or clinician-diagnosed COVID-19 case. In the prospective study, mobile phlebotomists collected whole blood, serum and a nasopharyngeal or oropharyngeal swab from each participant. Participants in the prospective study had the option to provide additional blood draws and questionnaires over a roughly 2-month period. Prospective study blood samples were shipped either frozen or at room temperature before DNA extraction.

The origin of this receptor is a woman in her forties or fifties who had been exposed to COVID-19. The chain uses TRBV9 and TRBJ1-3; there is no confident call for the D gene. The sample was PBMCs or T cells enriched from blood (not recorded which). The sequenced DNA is TGTGCCAGCAGCGTAGCTATGAGGGACTCTGGAAACACCATATATTTT. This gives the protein CASSVAMRDSGNTIYF.